Listed below are T cell receptor beta chains from one sample, sequenced in a study of CD8+ T cells in alopecia areata. Here immunoSEQ multiplex PCR was the method, and the copy in TCRdb shows in-frame clones only, minus some. Of about 300,000 clones detected, roughly 50% appear once; the ten largest clones hold more than 1.5%. Sequencing used CD4+ T cells sorted from blood, obtained at week 24, from a patient treated with tofacitinib. These receptors originate from a human donor with alopecia areata. CDR3s include the opening cysteine and the closing phenylalanine or tryptophan. A D gene is named only where the DNA matches it firmly. Size values are once, few and many counts, or a class for expanded clones, and some rows have none.

v_call: TRBV14; clone_size: -; j_call: TRBJ1-1; d_call: -; cdr3_nt: TGTGCCAGCAGCGTTCAGGGGAACACTGAAGCTTTCTTT; cdr3_aa: CASSVQGNTEAFF
v_call: TRBV25-1; clone_size: -; j_call: TRBJ2-7; d_call: -; cdr3_nt: TGTGCCAGCAGTGACACGGGCCACGAGCAGTACTTC; cdr3_aa: CASSDTGHEQYF
v_call: TRBV30; clone_size: few; j_call: TRBJ1-4; d_call: -; cdr3_nt: TGTGCCTGGAGTGTAACCGGGATTAATGAAAAACTGTTTTTT; cdr3_aa: CAWSVTGINEKLFF
v_call: TRBV7-9; clone_size: -; j_call: TRBJ1-1; d_call: TRBD1; cdr3_nt: TGTGCCAGCAGCTGGGACAGGGGCGAGGGACCTGAAGCTTTCTTT; cdr3_aa: CASSWDRGEGPEAFF
v_call: TRBV30; clone_size: once; j_call: TRBJ2-2; d_call: -; cdr3_nt: TGTGCCTGGAAGGTGGGGCCCGGGGAGCTGTTTTTT; cdr3_aa: CAWKVGPGELFF
v_call: TRBV9; clone_size: few; j_call: TRBJ2-3; d_call: TRBD2; cdr3_nt: TGTGCCAGCCAATACCAACGAGCGGGGGGCACAGATACGCAGTATTTT; cdr3_aa: CASQYQRAGGTDTQYF
v_call: TRBV15; clone_size: -; j_call: TRBJ1-4; d_call: -; cdr3_nt: TGTGCCACCAGCAGAGTTCGACAATTGAATGAAAAACTGTTTTTT; cdr3_aa: CATSRVRQLNEKLFF
v_call: TRBV13; clone_size: -; j_call: TRBJ2-7; d_call: -; cdr3_nt: TGTGCCAGTCGGGGCAGGGAGTCCTACGAGCAGTACTTC; cdr3_aa: CASRGRESYEQYF
v_call: TRBV2; clone_size: few; j_call: TRBJ1-5; d_call: TRBD1; cdr3_nt: TGTGCCAGCGGGACAGGCATCAATCAGCCCCAGCATTTT; cdr3_aa: CASGTGINQPQHF
v_call: TRBV10-3; clone_size: -; j_call: TRBJ2-2; d_call: TRBD2; cdr3_nt: TGTGCCACCCGGGGGGTAGGCACCGGGGAGCTGTTTTTT; cdr3_aa: CATRGVGTGELFF
v_call: TRBV27; clone_size: once; j_call: TRBJ1-1; d_call: -; cdr3_nt: TGTGCCAGCAAGTGGGGTGGGAACACTGAAGCTTTCTTT; cdr3_aa: CASKWGGNTEAFF
v_call: TRBV28; clone_size: -; j_call: TRBJ2-4; d_call: TRBD1; cdr3_nt: TGTGCCAGCAGTTGGGGACAGTTTCGCTCGAAAAACATTCAGTACTTC; cdr3_aa: CASSWGQFRSKNIQYF
v_call: TRBV10-3; clone_size: -; j_call: TRBJ1-2; d_call: TRBD1; cdr3_nt: TGTGCCGTCGGGACAGAAGTCGGTGGCTACACCTTC; cdr3_aa: CAVGTEVGGYTF
v_call: TRBV5-4; clone_size: -; j_call: TRBJ1-2; d_call: TRBD1; cdr3_nt: TGTGCCAGCAGCTTAGACAGGGGGCTTTATGGCTACACCTTC; cdr3_aa: CASSLDRGLYGYTF
v_call: TRBV5-1; clone_size: -; j_call: TRBJ1-1; d_call: -; cdr3_nt: TGCGCCAGCAGCTCTGTCCCGGGCAAGAACACTGAAGCTTTCTTT; cdr3_aa: CASSSVPGKNTEAFF
v_call: TRBV2; clone_size: -; j_call: TRBJ1-5; d_call: -; cdr3_nt: TGTGCCAGCAGTGAATTGGTCAGAGGGGGCAATCAGCCCCAGCATTTT; cdr3_aa: CASSELVRGGNQPQHF
v_call: TRBV30; clone_size: -; j_call: TRBJ1-2; d_call: -; cdr3_nt: TGTGCCTGGAGTCCCCCCCCAGCGGTCGAGGGCTACACCTTC; cdr3_aa: CAWSPPPAVEGYTF
v_call: TRBV30; clone_size: -; j_call: TRBJ1-1; d_call: -; cdr3_nt: TGTGCCTGGAGCCCGGGCTTTGGGGACACTGAAGCTTTCTTT; cdr3_aa: CAWSPGFGDTEAFF
v_call: TRBV5-1; clone_size: -; j_call: TRBJ2-7; d_call: -; cdr3_nt: TGCGCCAGCAGCTTGGATGGTGGAAACTACGAGCAGTACTTC; cdr3_aa: CASSLDGGNYEQYF
v_call: TRBV5-6; clone_size: -; j_call: TRBJ2-1; d_call: TRBD1; cdr3_nt: TGTGCCAGCAGCTTCGGACAGGGAGCAGAGCAGTTCTTC; cdr3_aa: CASSFGQGAEQFF
v_call: TRBV30; clone_size: -; j_call: TRBJ1-1; d_call: -; cdr3_nt: TGTGCCTGGAGTGTTGATGAGGGGACTGAAGCTTTCTTT; cdr3_aa: CAWSVDEGTEAFF
v_call: TRBV27; clone_size: -; j_call: TRBJ1-5; d_call: -; cdr3_nt: TGTGCCAGCGGGGGACGTATTGAGCCCCAGCATTTT; cdr3_aa: CASGGRIEPQHF
v_call: TRBV29-1; clone_size: -; j_call: TRBJ1-3; d_call: -; cdr3_nt: TGCAGCGTTGAAGATAAATTCGACTACTCTGGAAACACCATATATTTT; cdr3_aa: CSVEDKFDYSGNTIYF
v_call: TRBV4-2; clone_size: -; j_call: TRBJ2-5; d_call: TRBD1; cdr3_nt: TGTGCCAGCAGCCGCAATCCGGGACAGGGAATGGAGACCCAGTACTTC; cdr3_aa: CASSRNPGQGMETQYF
v_call: TRBV7-2; clone_size: few; j_call: TRBJ2-2; d_call: -; cdr3_nt: TGTGCCAGCAGCTCCGCAGGGTCGAACACCGGGGAGCTGTTTTTT; cdr3_aa: CASSSAGSNTGELFF
v_call: TRBV29-1; clone_size: -; j_call: TRBJ1-2; d_call: TRBD1; cdr3_nt: TGCAGCGTTGTTGGGGACAGGGGATATGGCTACACCTTC; cdr3_aa: CSVVGDRGYGYTF
v_call: TRBV7-7; clone_size: -; j_call: TRBJ2-5; d_call: -; cdr3_nt: TGTGCTAGCAGCTTCGGACAGCAAGAGACCCAGTACTTC; cdr3_aa: CASSFGQQETQYF
v_call: TRBV29-1; clone_size: once; j_call: TRBJ1-1; d_call: -; cdr3_nt: TGCAGCGTTGAAGGGGGGGCTGAAGCTTTCTTT; cdr3_aa: CSVEGGAEAFF
v_call: TRBV11-3; clone_size: many; j_call: TRBJ2-1; d_call: -; cdr3_nt: TGTGCCAGCAGCTTTGCGACGGGCACCTACAATGAGCAGTTCTTC; cdr3_aa: CASSFATGTYNEQFF
v_call: TRBV13; clone_size: once; j_call: TRBJ2-7; d_call: -; cdr3_nt: TGTGCCAGCAGCTTCCCCGGACAGAACTCCTACGAGCAGTACTTC; cdr3_aa: CASSFPGQNSYEQYF
v_call: TRBV7-9; clone_size: -; j_call: TRBJ1-2; d_call: -; cdr3_nt: TGTGCCAGCAGCTTAGGAGGGGCCTATGGCTACACCTTC; cdr3_aa: CASSLGGAYGYTF
v_call: TRBV30; clone_size: -; j_call: TRBJ1-2; d_call: -; cdr3_nt: TGTGCCTGTTACGTCCGGGCCGGCGGCTACACCTTC; cdr3_aa: CACYVRAGGYTF
v_call: TRBV7-9; clone_size: -; j_call: TRBJ2-1; d_call: -; cdr3_nt: TGTGCCAGCAGCCTCGGGCTCACTTCCTACAATGAGCAGTTCTTC; cdr3_aa: CASSLGLTSYNEQFF
v_call: TRBV29-1; clone_size: -; j_call: TRBJ1-6; d_call: TRBD1; cdr3_nt: TGCAGCGTTGCACGACAGGGAACGGATTCACCCCTCCACTTT; cdr3_aa: CSVARQGTDSPLHF
v_call: TRBV2; clone_size: few; j_call: TRBJ1-5; d_call: -; cdr3_nt: TGTGCCAGCAGTGTCGACAGCAGCCCGCCCCAGCATTTT; cdr3_aa: CASSVDSSPPQHF
v_call: TRBV7-9; clone_size: -; j_call: TRBJ1-1; d_call: -; cdr3_nt: TGTGCCAGCAGCTTATCGTCCAGTCTGAACACTGAAGCTTTCTTT; cdr3_aa: CASSLSSSLNTEAFF
v_call: TRBV29-1; clone_size: few; j_call: TRBJ1-1; d_call: TRBD1; cdr3_nt: TGCAGCGGCGCGCCGGGACAGACGAACACTGAAGCTTTCTTT; cdr3_aa: CSGAPGQTNTEAFF
v_call: TRBV4-1; clone_size: -; j_call: TRBJ1-2; d_call: -; cdr3_nt: TGCGCCAGCAGCCAAGCACCCCCACGCAGGGTCTGGTTAGATGGCTACACCTTC; cdr3_aa: CASSQAPPRRVWLDGYTF
v_call: TRBV7-2; clone_size: -; j_call: TRBJ2-5; d_call: -; cdr3_nt: TGTGCCAGCAGCTTTGGGACCAGGGAGACCCAGTACTTC; cdr3_aa: CASSFGTRETQYF
v_call: TRBV11-2; clone_size: -; j_call: TRBJ1-2; d_call: -; cdr3_nt: TGTGCCAGCAGGGAGGGGGTAGGCTATGGCTACACCTTC; cdr3_aa: CASREGVGYGYTF
v_call: TRBV5-1; clone_size: few; j_call: TRBJ1-1; d_call: -; cdr3_nt: TGCGCCAGCAGCTTGGGCAGGGTGGGCACTGAAGCTTTCTTT; cdr3_aa: CASSLGRVGTEAFF
v_call: TRBV7-8; clone_size: few; j_call: TRBJ2-7; d_call: -; cdr3_nt: TGTGCCAGCAGCCCCGTCGACGATTCCTACGAGCAGTACTTC; cdr3_aa: CASSPVDDSYEQYF
v_call: TRBV5-1; clone_size: -; j_call: TRBJ2-7; d_call: -; cdr3_nt: TGCGCCAGCAGCTCCGGCCAGGTTTCAGGCTACGAGCAGTACTTC; cdr3_aa: CASSSGQVSGYEQYF
v_call: TRBV19; clone_size: few; j_call: TRBJ2-7; d_call: -; cdr3_nt: TGTGCCAGTAGTACTTTGGACAGAACCTACGAGCAGTACTTC; cdr3_aa: CASSTLDRTYEQYF
v_call: TRBV25-1; clone_size: -; j_call: TRBJ2-3; d_call: -; cdr3_nt: TGTGCCAGCAGTGTAACAGGGCCAGATACGCAGTATTTT; cdr3_aa: CASSVTGPDTQYF
v_call: TRBV7-9; clone_size: -; j_call: TRBJ1-2; d_call: -; cdr3_nt: TGTGCCAGCAGCTTAGAGGGTCCGTCAGGCTACACCTTC; cdr3_aa: CASSLEGPSGYTF
v_call: TRBV11-2; clone_size: -; j_call: TRBJ1-2; d_call: -; cdr3_nt: TGTGCCAGCCGTTCAGGAGGCTACACCTTC; cdr3_aa: CASRSGGYTF
v_call: TRBV30; clone_size: -; j_call: TRBJ2-5; d_call: TRBD2; cdr3_nt: TGTGCCTGGAGCGGGACTAGCGTACAAGAGACCCAGTACTTC; cdr3_aa: CAWSGTSVQETQYF
v_call: TRBV4-3; clone_size: few; j_call: TRBJ2-3; d_call: -; cdr3_nt: TGCGCCAGCAGCCAAGCAAAGGGGGGACGAATGAACACAGATACGCAGTATTTT; cdr3_aa: CASSQAKGGRMNTDTQYF
v_call: TRBV5-1; clone_size: -; j_call: TRBJ2-2; d_call: -; cdr3_nt: TGCGCCAGCAGCCTAGATAATACCGGGGAGCTGTTTTTT; cdr3_aa: CASSLDNTGELFF
v_call: TRBV7-9; clone_size: -; j_call: TRBJ2-7; d_call: TRBD1; cdr3_nt: TGTGCCAGCAGCTTAAATCAGGGGGTCACCTACGAGCAGTACTTC; cdr3_aa: CASSLNQGVTYEQYF
v_call: TRBV5-1; clone_size: few; j_call: TRBJ1-2; d_call: -; cdr3_nt: TGCGCCAGCAGCTTCGAGGGGAACTATGGCTACACCTTC; cdr3_aa: CASSFEGNYGYTF
v_call: TRBV30; clone_size: -; j_call: TRBJ1-2; d_call: -; cdr3_nt: TGTGCCTGGAGCCAAAACAGAGTGCCCTACTATGGCTACACCTTC; cdr3_aa: CAWSQNRVPYYGYTF
v_call: TRBV5-1; clone_size: once; j_call: TRBJ1-5; d_call: -; cdr3_nt: TGCGCCAGCAGCTTGGAGGGGGGGCATCAGCCCCAGCATTTT; cdr3_aa: CASSLEGGHQPQHF